This T cell receptor beta chain was identified in a study of shared clonotypes between healthy human individuals. Study observations and caveats: When compared with the clonotypes that were shared by all four sorted-subset donors, the non-shared clonotypes turned out to have lower generation probabilities.

Comment on this clone: What it binds is unknown.

The assay used deep level. Each subset's genomic DNA was split evenly across several immunoSEQ plates. Clones were read by immunoSEQ multiplex PCR, and TCRdb kept only the in-frame ones, dropping some. The sample holds about 2.3 million clones, just over 90% seen once. Germline CDR1 SGHAT, CDR2 FQNNGV. The CDR3 is made up of 14 amino acids. Trimming cost V 3 bases and J 10 bases, with 16 bases left between them. The study drew its donors from healthy HIV-negative adults without recent acute infections or vaccinations. The specimen sequenced was naive CD4+ T cells from PBMCs. Subset described: CD45RA+ positively selected. The V and J genes are TRBV11-2 and TRBJ2-1, with D unclear. The receptor comes from a man aged 18 to 29 in good health. Some clones in this sample may be carry-over from other donors' samples. The CDR3 loop is CASSFAQIGFEQFF. The CDR3 DNA is TGTGCCAGCAGCTTTGCGCAAATTGGCTTCGAGCAGTTCTTC.